The 11 T cell receptor beta chains given below trace back to one sample, sequenced in a study of blood T cells in healthy people across ages. A sample-barcoded 5' primer and a J-beta primer mix were used in a second PCR of about 7 to 11 cycles. Via MiXCR, TCRdb re-called the 5' RACE reads, giving one row per CDR3 protein. Of some 1.5 million distinct CDR3 sequences in the sample, approximately 30% were seen once. The source material was blood. These receptors originate from a woman aged 25-40 years in good health.

This clonotype was observed a handful of times. This sequence joins TRBV25-1 and TRBJ1-1; D is unclear. Trimming cost V 7 bases and J 2 bases, with 5 bases left between them. There are 11 residues in the CDR3. Germline V gene lookup returns CDR1 MGHDK and CDR2 SYGVNS. This chain's CDR3 is CASNSNTEAFF. The CDR3 bases are TGTGCCAGCAACTCTAACACTGAAGCTTTCTTT.

The chain combines TRBV3-1 with TRBJ2-4; D not certain. V gave up 0 bases and J gave up 7 bases, with 7 bases separating them. Germline V CDR1 and CDR2: LGHDT, YNNKEL (reference sequence). The CDR3 spans 13 residues. This CDR3 reads CASSQDISNIQYF. DNA for the CDR3: TGTGCCAGCAGCCAAGATATCTCGAACATTCAGTACTTC.

This clonotype was counted ten times or more. V is TRBV12-3 or TRBV12-4 and J is TRBJ2-7, with 9 nucleotides matching TRBD1. CDR3 length: 14 residues. Trimming removed 7 bases from V and 5 bases from J; junction bases left unmatched: 9. The DNA of the CDR3 is TGTGCCAGCAAGGCAACAGGGGGCCGCAACGAGCAGTACTTC. Its translation: CASKATGGRNEQYF.

A few counts support this clonotype. The V gene is TRBV5-1, the J gene TRBJ2-1; 10 nucleotides line up with TRBD2. This CDR3 comprises 16 residues. J lost 6 bases, V lost 1 base, and 7 bases had no gene match. Germline V gene sequence: CDR1 SGHRS, CDR2 YFSETQ. CDR3 sequence (DNA): TGCGCCAGCAGCTTGCTATCAGCGGGGGGGCCCAATGAGCAGTTCTTC. This encodes CASSLLSAGGPNEQFF.

This clonotype was seen many times. This rearrangement joins TRBV7-9 to TRBJ2-7; unclear D gene. Germline V gives CDR1 SEHNR, CDR2 FQNEAQ (reference sequence). V was clipped by 2 bases and J by 4 bases, with 9 bases between them. The CDR3 runs 13 residues. CDR3 sequence reads: CASSLQQTYEQYF. The CDR3 DNA reads as TGTGCCAGCAGCTTACAACAGACGTACGAGCAGTACTTC.

The V call is TRBV20-1, the J call TRBJ2-3, with D possibly matching TRBD1 (6 bases). Trimming took off 0 bases at V and 0 bases at J, with 13 bases between the two ends. Germline assignment: CDR1 DFQATT and CDR2 SNEGSKA (reference sequence). The length of the CDR3 is 16 residues. CDR3 loop: CSARDVGHQSTDTQYF. The CDR3 nucleotides are TGCAGTGCTAGAGATGTGGGACACCAAAGCACAGATACGCAGTATTTT.

This clonotype was picked up one time. The junction departs from germline at one end; a sequencing error may be responsible. CDR3: CAGSLNPQLAGGKYNEQFF. The CDR3 region has the DNA TGTGCCGGCAGCCTCAACCCCCAACTAGCGGGAGGAAAGTACAATGAGCAGTTCTTC. V is TRBV7-7 and J is TRBJ2-1, with TRBD2 matching over 12 bases. Per germline, CDR1 SSHAT and CDR2 FNYEAQ (reference sequence). The CDR3 is made up of 19 amino acids.

In DNA form, the CDR3 reads TGTGCCATCAGTGAGGGGATTCGACATCAGCCCCAGCATTTT. Protein: CAISEGIRHQPQHF. The chain has TRBV10-3 and TRBJ1-5; no reliable D call. V was cut by 2 bases and J by 5 bases, with 10 bases left in between. Germline assignment: CDR1 ENHRY and CDR2 SYGVKD. The CDR3 has 14 amino acids.

V is TRBV7-9 and J is TRBJ2-1; 7 positions match TRBD2. The CDR3 is made up of 13 amino acids. The J segment lost 12 bases and the V segment lost 3 bases, leaving 8 bases of the junction unmatched. CDR1 is SEHNR, CDR2 FQNEAQ, per germline (reference sequence). The CDR3 region has the DNA TGTGCCAGCAGCTTCCAGCGGGATAATATGCAGTTCTTC. Encoded protein: CASSFQRDNMQFF.

The chain has TRBV5-1 and TRBJ1-1; TRBD1 matches 7 bases. J was trimmed by 7 bases and V by 0 bases; bases with no gene match: 3. There are 13 residues in the CDR3. Germline assignment: CDR1 SGHRS and CDR2 YFSETQ. The CDR3 reads CASSLVAGGEAFF. CDR3 nucleotides: TGCGCCAGCAGCTTGGTGGCAGGGGGTGAAGCTTTCTTT.

This rearrangement joins TRBV3-1 to TRBJ1-6; 7 bases match TRBD1. This CDR3 has 15 amino acids. The V and J ends lost 1 base and 8 bases, in that order; junction bases with no gene match: 5. Germline lookup yields CDR1 LGHDT and CDR2 YNNKEL (reference sequence). CDR3 sequence (DNA): TGTGCCAGCAGCCAAGGATGGGACAGTTATTCACCCCTCCACTTT. Its protein product is CASSQGWDSYSPLHF.